The clone carrying this T cell receptor beta chain came up a few times. The target antigen is unknown. TCRdb reprocessed the RACE reads via MiXCR and lists one record per CDR3 protein. The table shows some 110,000 distinct CDR3 sequences, with around 10% occurring only once. Time point specified: patch test 1, 2 weeks after DPC sensitization. Documented treatment: therapeutic diphenylcyclopropenone sensitization with weekly scalp DPC. This entry comes from a study of human T cells and chemical hapten exposure. Overall study context: Patch tests of 0.01% DPC on the upper back were read at 6 days.

Overall study findings and caveats: Significantly greater numbers of large CDR3 similarity clusters came from expanded TCRs than from controls.

Trimming left V 5 bases short and J 1 base short, with 11 bases between. The germline gives CDR1 SEHNR, CDR2 FQNEAQ (reference sequence). This CDR3 spans 14 amino acids. The material was whole blood, obtained in connection with sensitization to the hapten diphenylcyclopropenone (DPC). The clonotype comes from a woman between 50 and 59 years old with alopecia areata. Some clones in this sample may be carry-over from other donors' samples. V is TRBV7-9 and J is TRBJ1-1; no reliable D call. The CDR3 DNA reads as TGTGCCAGCAGCCAAATGGGGTGGAACACTGAAGCTTTCTTT. It specifies CASSQMGWNTEAFF.